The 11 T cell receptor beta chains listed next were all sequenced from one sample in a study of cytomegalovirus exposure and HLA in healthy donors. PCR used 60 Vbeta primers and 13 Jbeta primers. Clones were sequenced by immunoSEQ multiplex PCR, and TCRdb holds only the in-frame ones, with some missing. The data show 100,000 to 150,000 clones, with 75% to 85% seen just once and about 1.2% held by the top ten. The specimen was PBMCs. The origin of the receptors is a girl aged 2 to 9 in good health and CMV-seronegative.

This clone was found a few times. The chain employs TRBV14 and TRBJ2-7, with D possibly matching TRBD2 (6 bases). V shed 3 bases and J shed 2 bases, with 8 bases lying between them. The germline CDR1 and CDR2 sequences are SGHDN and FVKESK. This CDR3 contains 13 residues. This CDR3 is CASSQAGTYEQYF. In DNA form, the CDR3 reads TGTGCCAGCAGCCAGGCGGGGACCTACGAGCAGTACTTC.

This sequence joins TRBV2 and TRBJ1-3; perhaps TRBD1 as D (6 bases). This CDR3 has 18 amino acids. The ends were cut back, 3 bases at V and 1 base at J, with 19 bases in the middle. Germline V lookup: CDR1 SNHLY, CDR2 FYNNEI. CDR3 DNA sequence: TGTGCCAGCAGTGAGCAAGTAATGGACAGCTTATCTGGAAACACCATATATTTT. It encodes CASSEQVMDSLSGNTIYF.

Here the CDR3 reads CAGSSGYEQYF. In nucleotides, the CDR3 is TGTGCCGGCTCATCGGGCTACGAGCAGTACTTC. V is TRBV6-1 and J is TRBJ2-7; unclear D gene. V lost 11 bases, J lost 3 bases, and 11 bases lay in between. Germline assignment: CDR1 MNHNS and CDR2 SASEGT. This CDR3 is 11 amino acids long.

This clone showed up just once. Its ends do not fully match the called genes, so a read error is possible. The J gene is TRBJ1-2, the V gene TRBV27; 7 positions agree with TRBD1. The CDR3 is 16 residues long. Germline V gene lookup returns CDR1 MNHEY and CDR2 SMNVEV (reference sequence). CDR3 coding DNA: TGTGCCAGCAGTCTATCCGCGCACAGGGGCAGCTATGGCTACACCTTC. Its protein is CASSLSAHRGSYGYTF.

The chain's CDR3 is CASSVRTANYGYTF. CDR3 nucleotide sequence: TGTGCCAGCAGCGTACGGACAGCTAACTATGGCTACACCTTC. This chain connects TRBV9 to TRBJ1-2; a possible D gene is TRBD1 (6 bases). This CDR3 is 14 amino acids long. Germline CDR1 and CDR2: SGDLS and YYNGEE. V lost 1 base, J lost 0 bases, and 7 bases lay in between.

CDR3 region: CASSDGGGEKLFF. DNA of the CDR3: TGCGCCAGCAGCGATGGCGGGGGTGAAAAACTGTTTTTT. The V gene is TRBV4-1, the J gene TRBJ1-4, with D possibly being TRBD1 (5 bases). V was shortened by 5 bases and J by 7 bases, with 11 bases between the two germline ends. CDR3 length: 13 amino acids. Germline values: CDR1 MGHRA, CDR2 YSYEKL.

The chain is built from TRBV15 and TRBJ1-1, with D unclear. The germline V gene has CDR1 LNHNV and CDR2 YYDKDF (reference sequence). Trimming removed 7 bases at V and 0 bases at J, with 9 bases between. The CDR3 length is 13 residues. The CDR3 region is CATTKSMNTEAFF. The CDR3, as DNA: TGTGCCACCACAAAATCAATGAACACTGAAGCTTTCTTT.

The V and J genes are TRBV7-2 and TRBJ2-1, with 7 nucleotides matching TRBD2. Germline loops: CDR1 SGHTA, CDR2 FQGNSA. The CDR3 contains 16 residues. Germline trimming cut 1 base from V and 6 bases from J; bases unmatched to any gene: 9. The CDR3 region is CASSLVGGGGFNEQFF. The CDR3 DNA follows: TGTGCCAGCAGCTTAGTGGGCGGGGGAGGGTTCAATGAGCAGTTCTTC.

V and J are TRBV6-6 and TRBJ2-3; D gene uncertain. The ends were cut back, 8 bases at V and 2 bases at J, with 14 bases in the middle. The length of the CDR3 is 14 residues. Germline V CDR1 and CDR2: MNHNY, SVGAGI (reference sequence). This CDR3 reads CASSPRLHTDTQYF. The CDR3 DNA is TGTGCCAGCTCTCCCAGATTACACACAGATACGCAGTATTTT.

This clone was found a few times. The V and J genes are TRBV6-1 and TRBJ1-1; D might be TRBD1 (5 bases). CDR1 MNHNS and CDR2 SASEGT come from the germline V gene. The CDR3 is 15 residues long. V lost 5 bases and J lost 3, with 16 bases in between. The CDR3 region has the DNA TGTGCCAGCAGTTCTCAGCCCCAAGGGGACACTGAAGCTTTCTTT. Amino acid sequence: CASSSQPQGDTEAFF.

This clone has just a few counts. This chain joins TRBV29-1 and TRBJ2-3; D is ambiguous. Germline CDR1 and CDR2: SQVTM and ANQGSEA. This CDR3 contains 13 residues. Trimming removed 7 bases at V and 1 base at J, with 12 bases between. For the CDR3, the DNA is TGCAGCGCACTAATGAAGGGCACAGATACGCAGTATTTT. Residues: CSALMKGTDTQYF.